The clone carrying this T cell receptor (beta chain) was observed at least ten times. Its matching antigen is unknown. V lost 4 bases and J lost 4, with 13 bases in between. This CDR3 has 14 amino acids. Germline CDR1 reads MNHNS; CDR2 reads SASEGT. The sample belongs to a study of early T cells in non-severe SARS-CoV-2 infection. Study context: Chains were unpaired, as sequencing was done on bulk RNA from unsorted whole blood.

Unique molecular identifiers (one per individual cDNA molecule) were attached. A single record per CDR3 protein comes from TCRdb applying MiXCR to the 5' RACE reads. The sample holds 48,000 or so distinct CDR3 sequences; 6.2% are singletons and the top ten take roughly 6.9%. Broader study findings: VDJdb matches were skewed toward anti-spike CD8 T cell responses.

This TCR derives from an adult who was a healthcare worker with PCR-confirmed SARS-CoV-2 infection or an uninfected control (not recorded which). The source was whole blood, collected at baseline. This sequence joins TRBV6-1 and TRBJ2-5; a weak D match, TRBD2 (5 bases). The CDR3 DNA reads as TGTGCCAGCAGTGTAGACTACCCGAGAGAGACCCAGTACTTC. Its protein is CASSVDYPRETQYF.